One T cell receptor (beta chain) is described in this entry. This table comes from immunoSEQ multiplex PCR, and its TCRdb copy is limited to in-frame clones, with some not included. The top ten hold 8% of the sample, which has some 30,000 clones, 94% seen once. The data belong to a study of T cells in tuberculosis. This CDR3 has 15 amino acids. Per the germline V gene, CDR1 is MNHEY and CDR2 is SMNVEV (reference sequence). V lost 8 bases to trimming and J lost 7 bases; unmatched junction nucleotides: 12. The rearrangement uses TRBV27 and TRBJ1-4; 8 positions match TRBD1. The clonotype originates from a donor aged 10-29 years with latent tuberculosis or without tuberculosis infection. Sequenced sample: PBMCs. CDR3 in DNA: TGTGCCAGCGGGTCTTTAGGGACAGGACTTGAAAAACTGTTTTTT. Translated: CASGSLGTGLEKLFF.